This TCR beta chain was observed in a study of CD8 T cells in ankylosing spondylitis. Overall study results and limits: Previous work reported some of these motif variants in the synovial fluid and blood of reactive arthritis. Roughly eight highly homologous variants formed a TCR beta motif that appeared characteristic of ankylosing spondylitis blood. According to the report, clones linked to the disease were significantly enriched in matched synovial fluid samples taken from ankylosing spondylitis patients. With a CD8+ phenotype, disease-linked clones were relatively rare in peripheral blood.

Germline assignment: CDR1 SGDLS and CDR2 YYNGEE. J was trimmed by 5 bases and V by 2 bases; bases with no gene match: 1. The CDR3 loop spans 14 amino acids. TCRdb independently ran MiXCR on the 5' RACE reads; one entry per CDR3 protein. The profile shows about 130,000 distinct CDR3 sequences, 9.3% of them singletons. This clonotype was seen repeatedly, ten times or more. Its specificity is not known. The chain joins TRBV9 to TRBJ2-1; 10 nucleotides line up with TRBD2. The receptor comes from a male donor with ankylosing spondylitis or in good health (not recorded which). The specimen sequenced was blood, either unsorted or a sorted T cell fraction (not recorded which). The CDR3 here is CASSVTSGHNEQFF. The CDR3 nucleotides are TGTGCCAGCAGCGTGACTAGCGGGCACAATGAGCAGTTCTTC.